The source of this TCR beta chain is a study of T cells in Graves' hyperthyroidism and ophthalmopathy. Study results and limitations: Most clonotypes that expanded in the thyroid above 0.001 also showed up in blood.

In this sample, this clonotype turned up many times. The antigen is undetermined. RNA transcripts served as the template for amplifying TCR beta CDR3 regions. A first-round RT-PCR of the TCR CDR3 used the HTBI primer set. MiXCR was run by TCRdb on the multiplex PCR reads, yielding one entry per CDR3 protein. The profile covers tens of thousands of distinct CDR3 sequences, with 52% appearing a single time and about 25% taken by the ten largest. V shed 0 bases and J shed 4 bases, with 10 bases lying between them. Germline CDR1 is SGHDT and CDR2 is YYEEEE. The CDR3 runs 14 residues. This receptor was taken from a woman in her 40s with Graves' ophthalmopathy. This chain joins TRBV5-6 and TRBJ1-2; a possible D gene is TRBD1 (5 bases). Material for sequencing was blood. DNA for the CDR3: TGTGCCAGCAGCTTGGAGGGGAGAGGCTATGGCTACACCTTC. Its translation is CASSLEGRGYGYTF. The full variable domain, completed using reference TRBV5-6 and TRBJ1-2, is DAGVTQSPTHLIKTRGQQVTLRCSPKSGHDTVSWYQQALGQGPQFIFQYYEEEERQRGNFPDRFSGHQFPNYSSELNVNALLLGDSALYLCASSLEGRGYGYTFGSGTRLTVV.